This T cell receptor beta chain comes out of a study of blood T cell repertoires in COVID-19. The repertoire was sequenced with immunoSEQ multiplex PCR; TCRdb's copy has only in-frame clones and lacks some. Here the sample spans about 130,000 clones, about four fifths being singletons. J lost 7 bases, V lost 4 bases, and 3 bases had no gene match. The CDR3 covers 14 residues. Germline V gives CDR1 LGHDT, CDR2 YNNKEL (reference sequence). The sequencing input was peripheral blood. The sequence came from a woman of 80 years or more with acute or convalescent COVID-19. The chain carries TRBV3-1 (or the pseudogene TRBV3-2) and TRBJ2-1, with TRBD2 matching over 11 bases. CDR3: CASSLAGGRNEQFF. As DNA, the CDR3 is TGTGCCAGCAGCCTAGCGGGGGGGCGTAATGAGCAGTTCTTC.